This TCR beta chain was sequenced in a study of beta chain features in type 1 diabetes. Study outcomes and limitations: Comparison showed that naive, central memory and Treg TCRB repertoires appeared more similar among patients than among healthy donors. Significant though moderate, a shortening of TCRB CDR3s appeared in all four CD4+ subsets of Type 1 diabetes patients.

This clone has more than one count but fewer than ten. The antigen is not known. Reverse transcription of all isolated RNA meant that expressed TCRB transcripts were sequenced. An average approximately 3.3 million reads came from naive, central memory and regulatory T cell samples. The table came from immunoSEQ multiplex PCR; TCRdb's copy has only in-frame clones and leaves some out. The profile covers a few hundred thousand clones, with over 12% appearing a single time and around 0.015% taken by the ten largest. J was trimmed by 10 bases and V by 6 bases; bases with no gene match: 6. This CDR3 spans 14 amino acids. CDR1 LNHDA and CDR2 SQIVND come from the germline V gene (reference sequence).

Sequencing was performed on naive CD4+ T cells from blood. The genes are TRBV19 and TRBJ2-1; TRBD2 aligns across 13 bases. This receptor was identified in a man younger than 35 with type 1 diabetes. Here the CDR3 reads CASRTSGRAGEQFF. CDR3 DNA sequence: TGTGCCAGTAGAACTAGCGGGAGGGCTGGGGAGCAGTTCTTC.